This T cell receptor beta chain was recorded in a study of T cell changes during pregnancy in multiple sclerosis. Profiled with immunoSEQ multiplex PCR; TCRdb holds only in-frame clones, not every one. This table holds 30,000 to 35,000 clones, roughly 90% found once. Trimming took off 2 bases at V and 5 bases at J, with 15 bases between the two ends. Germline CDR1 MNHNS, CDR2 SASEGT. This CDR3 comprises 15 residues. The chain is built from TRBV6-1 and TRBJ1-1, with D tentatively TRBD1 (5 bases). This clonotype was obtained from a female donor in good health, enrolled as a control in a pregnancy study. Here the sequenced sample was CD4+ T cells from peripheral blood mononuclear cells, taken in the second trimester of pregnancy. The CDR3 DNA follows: TGTGCCAGCAGTGAATCGCCAGGGAAGGGGACTGAAGCTTTCTTT. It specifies CASSESPGKGTEAFF.